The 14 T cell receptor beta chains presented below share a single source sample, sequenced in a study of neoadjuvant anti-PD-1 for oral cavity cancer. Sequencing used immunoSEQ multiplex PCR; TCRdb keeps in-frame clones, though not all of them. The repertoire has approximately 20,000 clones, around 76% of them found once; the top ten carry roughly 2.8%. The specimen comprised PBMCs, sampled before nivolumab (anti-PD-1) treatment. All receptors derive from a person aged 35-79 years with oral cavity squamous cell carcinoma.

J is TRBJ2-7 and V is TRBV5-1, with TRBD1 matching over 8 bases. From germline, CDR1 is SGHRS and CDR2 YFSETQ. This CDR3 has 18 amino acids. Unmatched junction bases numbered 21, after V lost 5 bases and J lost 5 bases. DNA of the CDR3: TGCGCCAGCAGTTACGGAGGAGGACAGGGACAACATCGGAACGAGCAGTACTTC. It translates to CASSYGGGQGQHRNEQYF.

CDR3 nucleotides: TGTGCCAGCAGTTCTAGTAAAGAGCAGTACTTC. Amino acids: CASSSSKEQYF. The chain uses TRBV27 and TRBJ2-7; D ambiguous. This CDR3 region has 11 residues. V lost 4 bases to trimming and J lost 7 bases, with 8 bases between them. Per the germline V gene, CDR1 is MNHEY and CDR2 is SMNVEV (reference sequence).

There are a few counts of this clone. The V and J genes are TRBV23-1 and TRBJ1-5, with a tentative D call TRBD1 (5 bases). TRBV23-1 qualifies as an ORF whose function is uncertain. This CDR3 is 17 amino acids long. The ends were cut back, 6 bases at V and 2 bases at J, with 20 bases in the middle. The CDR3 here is CASSEKRGPKGNQPQHF. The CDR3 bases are TGCGCCAGCAGCGAAAAAAGGGGACCTAAGGGCAATCAGCCCCAGCATTTT.

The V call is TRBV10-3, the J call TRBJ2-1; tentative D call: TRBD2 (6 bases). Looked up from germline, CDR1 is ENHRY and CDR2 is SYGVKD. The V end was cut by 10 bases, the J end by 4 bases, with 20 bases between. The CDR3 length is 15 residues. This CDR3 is CATAPGTQNYNEQFF. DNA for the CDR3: TGTGCCACCGCACCCGGGACTCAAAATTACAATGAGCAGTTCTTC.

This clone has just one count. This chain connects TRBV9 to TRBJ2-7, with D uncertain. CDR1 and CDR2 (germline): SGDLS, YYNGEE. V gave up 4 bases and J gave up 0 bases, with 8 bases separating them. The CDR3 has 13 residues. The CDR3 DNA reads TGTGCCAGCAGCCCCTCGGGCTCCTACGAGCAGTACTTC. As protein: CASSPSGSYEQYF.

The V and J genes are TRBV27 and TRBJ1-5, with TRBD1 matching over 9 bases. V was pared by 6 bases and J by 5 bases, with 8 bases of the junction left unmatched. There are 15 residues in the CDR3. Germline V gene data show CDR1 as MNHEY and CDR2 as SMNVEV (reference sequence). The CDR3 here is CASRRGQGRYQPQHF. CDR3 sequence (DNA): TGTGCCAGCAGGCGAGGACAGGGGCGATATCAGCCCCAGCATTTT.

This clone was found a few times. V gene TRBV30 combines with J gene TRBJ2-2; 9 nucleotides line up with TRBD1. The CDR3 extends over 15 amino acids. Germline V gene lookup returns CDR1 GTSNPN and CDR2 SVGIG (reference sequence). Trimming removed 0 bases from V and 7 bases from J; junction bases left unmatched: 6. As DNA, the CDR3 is TGTGCCTGGAGTGTACGGGACAGGGAGTTCGGGGAGCTGTTTTTT. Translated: CAWSVRDREFGELFF.

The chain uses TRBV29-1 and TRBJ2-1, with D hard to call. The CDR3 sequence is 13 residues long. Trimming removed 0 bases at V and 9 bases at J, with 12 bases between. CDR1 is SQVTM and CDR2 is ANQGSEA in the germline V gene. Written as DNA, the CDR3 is TGCAGCGTTGAAGATCCCGGCTCTCGTGAGCAGTTCTTC. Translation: CSVEDPGSREQFF.

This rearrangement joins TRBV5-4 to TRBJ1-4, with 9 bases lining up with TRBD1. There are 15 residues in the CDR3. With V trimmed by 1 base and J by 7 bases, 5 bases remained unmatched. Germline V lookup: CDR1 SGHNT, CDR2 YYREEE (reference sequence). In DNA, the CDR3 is TGTGCCAGCAGCTTGAGGACAGGGGTCAGTGAAAAACTGTTTTTT. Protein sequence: CASSLRTGVSEKLFF.

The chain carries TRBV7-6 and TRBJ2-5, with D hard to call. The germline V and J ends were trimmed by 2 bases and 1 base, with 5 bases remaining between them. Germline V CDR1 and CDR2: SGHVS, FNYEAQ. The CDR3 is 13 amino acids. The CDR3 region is CASSLPGQETQYF. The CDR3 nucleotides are TGTGCCAGCAGCTTACCGGGCCAAGAGACCCAGTACTTC.

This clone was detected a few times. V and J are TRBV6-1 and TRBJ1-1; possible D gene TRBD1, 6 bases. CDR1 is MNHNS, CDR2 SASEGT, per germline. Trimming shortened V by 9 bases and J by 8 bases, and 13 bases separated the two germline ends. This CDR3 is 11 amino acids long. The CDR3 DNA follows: TGTGCCAGTGAAGGACAGATCGAAGCTTTCTTT. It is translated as CASEGQIEAFF.

CDR3 sequence (DNA): TGTGCCAGCAGCGCGCTACGGGACGGAAAAGAGACCCAGTACTTC. Translated, it gives CASSALRDGKETQYF. The chain uses TRBV7-2 and TRBJ2-5, with D perhaps given as TRBD1 or TRBD2 (5 bases each). Germline assignment: CDR1 SGHTA and CDR2 FQGNSA. The CDR3 is 15 residues long. The V end lost 5 bases, the J end lost 3 bases, and 16 bases lay between the germline ends.

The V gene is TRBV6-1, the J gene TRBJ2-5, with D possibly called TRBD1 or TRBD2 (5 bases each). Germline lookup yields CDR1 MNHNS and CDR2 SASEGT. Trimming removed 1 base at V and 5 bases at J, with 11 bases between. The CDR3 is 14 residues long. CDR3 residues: CASSEVGTKETQYF. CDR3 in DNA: TGTGCCAGCAGTGAAGTTGGGACGAAGGAGACCCAGTACTTC.

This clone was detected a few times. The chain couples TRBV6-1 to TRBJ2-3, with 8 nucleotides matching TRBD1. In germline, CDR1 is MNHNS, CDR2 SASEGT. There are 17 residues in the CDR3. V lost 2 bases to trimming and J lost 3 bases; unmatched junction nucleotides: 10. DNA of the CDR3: TGTGCCAGCAGTGAATCAGGAGGACAGGGACCGACAGATACGCAGTATTTT. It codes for CASSESGGQGPTDTQYF.